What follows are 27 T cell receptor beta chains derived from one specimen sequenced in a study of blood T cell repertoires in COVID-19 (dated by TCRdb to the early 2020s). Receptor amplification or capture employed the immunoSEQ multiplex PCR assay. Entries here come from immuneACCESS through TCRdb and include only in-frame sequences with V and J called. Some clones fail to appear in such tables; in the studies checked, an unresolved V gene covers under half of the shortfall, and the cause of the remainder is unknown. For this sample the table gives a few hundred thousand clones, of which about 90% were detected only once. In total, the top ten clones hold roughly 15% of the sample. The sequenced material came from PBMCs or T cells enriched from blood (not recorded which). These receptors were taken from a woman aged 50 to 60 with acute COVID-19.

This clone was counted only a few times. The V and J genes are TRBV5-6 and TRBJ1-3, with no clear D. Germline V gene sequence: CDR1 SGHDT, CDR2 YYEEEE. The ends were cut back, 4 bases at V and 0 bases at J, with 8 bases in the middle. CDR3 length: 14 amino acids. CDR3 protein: CASSRDYSGNTIYF. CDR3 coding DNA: TGTGCCAGCAGCCGCGACTACTCTGGAAACACCATATATTTT.

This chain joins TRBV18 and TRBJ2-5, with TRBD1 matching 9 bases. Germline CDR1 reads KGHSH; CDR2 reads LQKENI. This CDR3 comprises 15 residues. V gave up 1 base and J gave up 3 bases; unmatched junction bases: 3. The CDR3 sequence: CASSPRTGVKETQYF. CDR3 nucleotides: TGTGCCAGCTCACCACGGACAGGGGTAAAAGAGACCCAGTACTTC.

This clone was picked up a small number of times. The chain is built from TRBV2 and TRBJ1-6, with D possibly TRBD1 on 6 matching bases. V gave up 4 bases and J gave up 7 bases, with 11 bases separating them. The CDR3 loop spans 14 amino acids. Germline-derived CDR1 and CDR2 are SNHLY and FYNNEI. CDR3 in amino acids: CASSVSQGNSPLHF. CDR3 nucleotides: TGTGCCAGCAGTGTGTCACAGGGAAATTCACCCCTCCACTTT.

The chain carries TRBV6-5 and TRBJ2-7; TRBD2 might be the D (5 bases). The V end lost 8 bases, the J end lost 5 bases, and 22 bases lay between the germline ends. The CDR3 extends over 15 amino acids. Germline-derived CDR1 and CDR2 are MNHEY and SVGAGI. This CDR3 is CASLPPLGSRDEQYF. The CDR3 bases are TGTGCCAGCCTCCCCCCCTTAGGGAGTAGGGACGAGCAGTACTTC.

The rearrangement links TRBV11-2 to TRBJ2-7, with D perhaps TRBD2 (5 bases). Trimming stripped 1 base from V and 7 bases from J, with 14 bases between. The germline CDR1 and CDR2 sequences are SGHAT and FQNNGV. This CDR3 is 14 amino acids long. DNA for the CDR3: TGTGCCAGCAGCTTAGGTTGGGAGTTGGGGGAGCAGTACTTC. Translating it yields CASSLGWELGEQYF.

CDR3 nucleotide sequence: TGTGCCAGCAGTTGGCAACAGTATAGCAATCAGCCCCAGCATTTT. It codes for CASSWQQYSNQPQHF. J is TRBJ1-5 and V is TRBV28; D gene ambiguous. CDR1 MDHEN and CDR2 SYDVKM come from the germline V gene. This CDR3 has 15 amino acids. Between the trimmed V and J ends, which lost 4 bases and 0 bases, there was a span of 10 bases. The full variable domain, with the rest looked up from reference TRBV28 and TRBJ1-5, is DVKVTQSSRYLVKRTGEKVFLECVQDMDHENMFWYRQDPGLGLRLIYFSYDVKMKEKGDIPEGYSVSREKKERFSLILESASTNQTSMYLCASSWQQYSNQPQHFGDGTRLSIL.

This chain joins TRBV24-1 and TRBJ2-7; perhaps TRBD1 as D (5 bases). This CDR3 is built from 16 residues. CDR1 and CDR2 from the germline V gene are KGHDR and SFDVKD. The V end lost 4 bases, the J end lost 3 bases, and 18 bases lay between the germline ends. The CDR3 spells CATSDATAKNHYEQYF. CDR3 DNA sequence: TGTGCCACCAGTGACGCGACAGCCAAAAACCACTACGAGCAGTACTTC.

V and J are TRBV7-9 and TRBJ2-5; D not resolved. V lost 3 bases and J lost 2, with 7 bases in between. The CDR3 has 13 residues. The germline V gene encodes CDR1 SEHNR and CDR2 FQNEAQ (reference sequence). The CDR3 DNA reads TGTGCCAGCAGCTTCAGTATTCAAGAGACCCAGTACTTC. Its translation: CASSFSIQETQYF.

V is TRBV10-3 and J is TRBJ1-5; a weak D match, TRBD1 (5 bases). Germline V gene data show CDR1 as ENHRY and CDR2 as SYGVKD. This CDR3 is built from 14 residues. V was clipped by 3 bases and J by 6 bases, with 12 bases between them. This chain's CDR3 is CAISEGRETQPQHF. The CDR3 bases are TGTGCCATCAGTGAAGGCAGGGAAACTCAGCCCCAGCATTTT.

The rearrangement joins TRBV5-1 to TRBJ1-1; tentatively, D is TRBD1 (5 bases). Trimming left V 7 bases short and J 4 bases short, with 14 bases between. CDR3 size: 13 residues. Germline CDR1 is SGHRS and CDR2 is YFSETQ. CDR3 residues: CASRTLGGTEAFF. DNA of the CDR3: TGCGCCAGCCGGACTCTGGGGGGCACTGAAGCTTTCTTT.

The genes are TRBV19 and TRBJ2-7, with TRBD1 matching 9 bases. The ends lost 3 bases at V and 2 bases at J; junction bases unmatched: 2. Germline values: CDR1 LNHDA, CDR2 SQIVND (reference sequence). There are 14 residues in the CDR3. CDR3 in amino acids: CASSMGTGPYEQYF. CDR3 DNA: TGTGCCAGTAGTATGGGGACAGGGCCCTACGAGCAGTACTTC.

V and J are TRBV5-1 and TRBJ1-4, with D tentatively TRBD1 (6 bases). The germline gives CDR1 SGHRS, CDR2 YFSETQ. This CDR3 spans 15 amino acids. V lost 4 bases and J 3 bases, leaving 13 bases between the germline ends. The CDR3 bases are TGCGCCAGCAGCACAGCCGGACAGCCTAATGAAAAACTGTTTTTT. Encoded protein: CASSTAGQPNEKLFF.

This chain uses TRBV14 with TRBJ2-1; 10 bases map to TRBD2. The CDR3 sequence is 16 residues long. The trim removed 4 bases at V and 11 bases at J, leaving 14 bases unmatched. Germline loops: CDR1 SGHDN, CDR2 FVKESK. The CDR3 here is CASSLFGASGGVQQFF. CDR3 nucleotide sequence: TGTGCCAGCAGCCTATTCGGGGCTAGCGGGGGAGTTCAGCAGTTCTTC.

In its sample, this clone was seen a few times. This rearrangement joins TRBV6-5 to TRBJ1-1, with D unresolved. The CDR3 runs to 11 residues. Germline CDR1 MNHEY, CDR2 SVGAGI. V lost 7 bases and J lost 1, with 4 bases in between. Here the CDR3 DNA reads TGTGCCAGCACGGGGAACACTGAAGCTTTCTTT. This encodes CASTGNTEAFF.

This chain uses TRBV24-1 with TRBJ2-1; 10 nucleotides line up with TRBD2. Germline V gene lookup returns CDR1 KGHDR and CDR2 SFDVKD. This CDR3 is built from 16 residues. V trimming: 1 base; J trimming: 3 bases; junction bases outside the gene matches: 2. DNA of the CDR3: TGTGCCACCAGTGATTTAACTAGCGGGAACTACAATGAGCAGTTCTTC. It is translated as CATSDLTSGNYNEQFF.

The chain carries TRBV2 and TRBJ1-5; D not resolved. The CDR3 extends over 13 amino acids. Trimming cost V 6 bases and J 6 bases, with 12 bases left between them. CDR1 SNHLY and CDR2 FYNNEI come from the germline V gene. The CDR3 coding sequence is TGTGCCAGCAGAGGTACTGCAGGTCAGCCCCAGCATTTT. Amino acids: CASRGTAGQPQHF.

CDR3 in DNA: TGCGCCAGCAGCCAAGATCCGCAGGGTGTCCCCTACGAGCAGTACTTC. This codes for CASSQDPQGVPYEQYF. V gene TRBV4-1 combines with J gene TRBJ2-7; tentatively, D is TRBD1 (5 bases). The germline gives CDR1 MGHRA, CDR2 YSYEKL. V shed 0 bases and J shed 2 bases, with 14 bases lying between them. This CDR3 is 16 amino acids long.

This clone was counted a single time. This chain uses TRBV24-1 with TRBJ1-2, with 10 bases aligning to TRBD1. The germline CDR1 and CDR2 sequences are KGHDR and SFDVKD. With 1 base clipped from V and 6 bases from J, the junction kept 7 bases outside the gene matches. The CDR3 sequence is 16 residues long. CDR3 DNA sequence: TGTGCCACCAGTGATTTTGAGACAGGGGGCTTCGATGGCTACACCTTC. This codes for CATSDFETGGFDGYTF.

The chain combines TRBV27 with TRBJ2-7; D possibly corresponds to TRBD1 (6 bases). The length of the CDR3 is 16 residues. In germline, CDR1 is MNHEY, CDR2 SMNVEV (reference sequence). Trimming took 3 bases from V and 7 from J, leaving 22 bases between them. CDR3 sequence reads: CASSFRSRDNRFEQYF. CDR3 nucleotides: TGTGCCAGCAGTTTTCGGTCCCGGGACAATCGCTTTGAGCAGTACTTC.

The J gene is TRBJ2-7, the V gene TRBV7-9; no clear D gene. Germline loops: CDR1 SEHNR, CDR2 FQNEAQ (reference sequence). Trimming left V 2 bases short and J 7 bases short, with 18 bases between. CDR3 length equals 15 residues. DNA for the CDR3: TGTGCCAGCAGCTTATCCCTCGGCTTCTTGGAGGAGCAGTACTTC. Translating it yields CASSLSLGFLEEQYF.

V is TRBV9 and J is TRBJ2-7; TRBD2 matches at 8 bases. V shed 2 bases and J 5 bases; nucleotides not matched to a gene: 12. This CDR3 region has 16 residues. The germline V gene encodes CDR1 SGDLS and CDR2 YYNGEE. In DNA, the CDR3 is TGTGCCAGCAGCGTTACCGGGACTAGGGGAGGCCACGAGCAGTACTTC. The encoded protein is CASSVTGTRGGHEQYF. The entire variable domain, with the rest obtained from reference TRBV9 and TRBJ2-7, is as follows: DSGVTQTPKHLITATGQRVTLRCSPRSGDLSVYWYQQSLDQGLQFLIQYYNGEERAKGNILERFSAQQFPDLHSELNLSSLELGDSALYFCASSVTGTRGGHEQYFGPGTRLTVT.

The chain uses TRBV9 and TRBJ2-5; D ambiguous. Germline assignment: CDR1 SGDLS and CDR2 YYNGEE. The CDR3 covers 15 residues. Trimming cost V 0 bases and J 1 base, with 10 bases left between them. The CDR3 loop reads CASSVGAHIQETQYF. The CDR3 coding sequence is TGTGCCAGCAGCGTAGGGGCCCACATCCAAGAGACCCAGTACTTC. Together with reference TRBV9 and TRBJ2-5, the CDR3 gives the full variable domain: DSGVTQTPKHLITATGQRVTLRCSPRSGDLSVYWYQQSLDQGLQFLIQYYNGEERAKGNILERFSAQQFPDLHSELNLSSLELGDSALYFCASSVGAHIQETQYFGPGTRLLVL.

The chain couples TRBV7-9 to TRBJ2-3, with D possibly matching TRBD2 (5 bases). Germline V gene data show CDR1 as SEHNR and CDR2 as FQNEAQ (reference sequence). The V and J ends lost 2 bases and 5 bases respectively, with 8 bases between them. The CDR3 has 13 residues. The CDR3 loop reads CASSLSGGDTQYF. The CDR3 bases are TGTGCCAGCAGCTTAAGTGGAGGAGATACGCAGTATTTT.

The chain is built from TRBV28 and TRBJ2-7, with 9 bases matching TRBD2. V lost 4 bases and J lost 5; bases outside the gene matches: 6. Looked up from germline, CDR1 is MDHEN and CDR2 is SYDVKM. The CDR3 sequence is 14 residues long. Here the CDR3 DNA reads TGTGCCAGCAGTTCGGCGGGAGGGCCCGACGAGCAGTACTTC. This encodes CASSSAGGPDEQYF.

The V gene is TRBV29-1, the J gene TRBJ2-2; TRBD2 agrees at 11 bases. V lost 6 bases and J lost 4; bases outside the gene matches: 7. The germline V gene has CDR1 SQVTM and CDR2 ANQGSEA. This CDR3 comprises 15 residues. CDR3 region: CSVDIAGGSTGELFF. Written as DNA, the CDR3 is TGCAGCGTGGATATAGCGGGAGGGAGCACCGGGGAGCTGTTTTTT.

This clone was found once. The CDR3 coding sequence is TGTGCCAGCAGCAAAGGGACTAGCAGAGATGAGCAGTTCTTC. Protein sequence: CASSKGTSRDEQFF. The chain recombines TRBV11-2 with TRBJ2-1, with 9 bases lining up with TRBD2. CDR1 and CDR2 from the germline V gene are SGHAT and FQNNGV. J lost 8 bases, V lost 5 bases, and 7 bases had no gene match. CDR3 length: 14 amino acids.

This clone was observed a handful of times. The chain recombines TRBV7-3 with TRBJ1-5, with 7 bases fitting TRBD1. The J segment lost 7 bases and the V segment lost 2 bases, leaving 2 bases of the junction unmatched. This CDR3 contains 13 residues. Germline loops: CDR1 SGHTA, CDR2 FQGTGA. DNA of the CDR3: TGTGCCAGCAGCTTACAGGGGGGACAGCCCCAGCATTTT. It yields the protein CASSLQGGQPQHF.